This TCR beta chain was captured in a study of post-analysis software for immune sequencing data. Study-wide background: The study covered relapsing-remitting, secondary progressive and progressive-relapsing courses of multiple sclerosis.

Each TCR beta cDNA library carried unique molecular identifiers. Via MiXCR, TCRdb re-called the PCR reads, giving one row per CDR3 protein. The sample shows some 690,000 distinct CDR3 sequences, 30% of them seen only once. About this clonotype itself: Its antigen is still unknown.

Study results and caveats: In patients, about 5 TRBV segments were more frequent than in controls, with TRBV5-6, TRBV5-1 and TRBV20-1 among them. A significant reduction in normalized Chao1 diversity was observed in multiple sclerosis patients versus controls. F measure grouped same-batch samples tightly together.

CDR1 and CDR2 (germline): MDHEN, SYDVKM. The CDR3 extends over 13 amino acids. Trimming took off 3 bases at V and 5 bases at J, with 10 bases between the two ends. The chain carries TRBV28 and TRBJ2-5; D unclear. Sequenced material: blood. The clonotype was recovered from a girl between 10 and 17 years old with multiple sclerosis. The CDR3 loop reads CASSFLPGETQYF. In nucleotides, the CDR3 is TGTGCCAGCAGTTTCTTGCCTGGTGAGACCCAGTACTTC.